Shown below are 25 T cell receptor beta chains from a single sample sequenced in a study of CD8 T cells in ankylosing spondylitis. TCRdb re-called the 5' RACE reads with MiXCR, one entry per CDR3 protein. Seen here are a few hundred thousand distinct CDR3 sequences, around 20% observed once, and the top ten hold about 16%. Antigen specificity for these receptors is unknown. Study results and caveats: A TCR beta motif of 8 or 9 highly homologous variants appeared characteristic of ankylosing spondylitis blood.

Sequenced: blood, either unsorted or a sorted T cell fraction (not recorded which). The receptors derive from a male donor with ankylosing spondylitis.

This clonotype came up a few times. CDR3 nucleotide sequence: TGTGCCAGCAAGTATAGTGAGCAGTTCTTC. Its protein product is CASKYSEQFF. The J gene is TRBJ2-1, the V gene TRBV12-3 or TRBV12-4; D call uncertain. The CDR3 totals 10 residues. The V end was cut by 7 bases, the J end by 9 bases, with 7 bases between.

This clonotype has a handful of counts. This chain joins TRBV29-1 and TRBJ2-7; TRBD1 aligns across 8 bases. Per germline, CDR1 SQVTM and CDR2 ANQGSEA. After removal of 3 bases from V and 2 bases from J, the junction contained 9 bases not matched to a gene. This CDR3 region has 15 residues. CDR3 sequence (DNA): TGCAGCGTTGACTCCGGGACAGGTGGTCCCTACGAGCAGTACTTC. It translates to CSVDSGTGGPYEQYF.

The chain uses TRBV11-2 and TRBJ2-3, with TRBD2 identical over 13 bases. The trim removed 3 bases at V and 1 base at J, leaving 4 bases unmatched. In germline, CDR1 is SGHAT, CDR2 FQNNGV. The CDR3 loop spans 17 amino acids. The CDR3 spells CASSFPGLAGRTDTQYF. The DNA of the CDR3 is TGTGCCAGCAGCTTCCCGGGACTAGCGGGACGCACAGATACGCAGTATTTT.

This clonotype was seen ten or more times. The rearrangement links TRBV12-3 or TRBV12-4 to TRBJ2-3; D tentatively reads TRBD1 or TRBD2 (6 bases each). V shed 1 base and J shed 2 bases, with 16 bases lying between them. The CDR3 runs to 17 residues. The CDR3 bases are TGTGCCAGCAGTTTAGTACTTACAGGGACTCCCACAGATACGCAGTATTTT. Its translation: CASSLVLTGTPTDTQYF.

In this sample, this clonotype turned up a few times. The chain has TRBV5-1 and TRBJ2-7; possibly TRBD2 for D (6 bases). V was cut by 3 bases and J by 5 bases, with 9 bases left in between. The germline V gene encodes CDR1 SGHRS and CDR2 YFSETQ. The CDR3 sequence is 12 residues long. CDR3 DNA sequence: TGCGCCAGCAGCTCTGGAGGGAACGAGCAGTACTTC. Translating gives CASSSGGNEQYF.

In its sample, this clonotype was seen a few times. This chain uses TRBV20-1 with TRBJ1-1, with D maybe TRBD1 (6 bases). The length of the CDR3 is 12 residues. The V and J ends lost 6 bases and 1 base respectively, with 9 bases between them. Germline V lookup: CDR1 DFQATT, CDR2 SNEGSKA (reference sequence). CDR3 amino acids: CSAGRGNTEAFF. CDR3 nucleotides: TGCAGTGCCGGCAGGGGGAACACTGAAGCTTTCTTT.

There are many counts of this clonotype. This chain joins TRBV20-1 and TRBJ2-3; 10 nucleotides agree with TRBD1. Germline values: CDR1 DFQATT, CDR2 SNEGSKA (reference sequence). V lost 6 bases and J lost 2; bases outside the gene matches: 14. This CDR3 spans 17 amino acids. The CDR3 DNA follows: TGCAGTGCACAGCCAACTCCGGGACAGGGGATCACAGATACGCAGTATTTT. This encodes CSAQPTPGQGITDTQYF.

The gene calls are TRBV9 and TRBJ2-3; 11 bases match TRBD2. This CDR3 comprises 15 residues. Per germline, CDR1 SGDLS and CDR2 YYNGEE. In DNA, the CDR3 is TGTGCACTAGCGGGAGAGGTCGTGAGCACAGATACGCAGTATTTT. Amino acids: CALAGEVVSTDTQYF.

The V and J genes are TRBV12-3 or TRBV12-4 and TRBJ2-3, with D possibly TRBD1 on 6 matching bases. V gave up 5 bases and J gave up 10 bases, with 16 bases separating them. The CDR3 totals 13 residues. The CDR3 DNA follows: TGTGCCAGCAGTATCACCCGGACAGTCGCGCAGTATTTT. Its protein product is CASSITRTVAQYF.

This clonotype was counted only a few times. V and J are TRBV7-7 and TRBJ2-2; D possibly uses TRBD1 or TRBD2 (5 bases each). Germline loops: CDR1 SSHAT, CDR2 FNYEAQ (reference sequence). The CDR3 is 16 residues long. The V end lost 5 bases, the J end lost 3 bases, and 16 bases lay between the germline ends. CDR3 region: CASSPTIGDHTGELFF. Here the CDR3 DNA reads TGTGCCAGCAGCCCAACCATCGGGGACCACACCGGGGAGCTGTTTTTT.

This clonotype turned up a few times. This rearrangement joins TRBV6-1 to TRBJ2-3; TRBD2 aligns across 13 bases. Germline V gene lookup returns CDR1 MNHNS and CDR2 SASEGT. The CDR3 consists of 16 residues. V lost 6 bases to trimming and J lost 6 bases; unmatched junction nucleotides: 9. Here the CDR3 DNA reads TGTGCCAGCAGCCGAAGACTAGCGGGAGGATTGGATACGCAGTATTTT. Protein sequence: CASSRRLAGGLDTQYF.

This clonotype was observed many times. In nucleotides, the CDR3 is TGCGCCAGCAGCTTGGCCTTTAGCTCCTACAATGAGCAGTTCTTC. Encoded protein: CASSLAFSSYNEQFF. The chain uses TRBV5-1 and TRBJ2-1; D not resolved. Germline CDR1 and CDR2: SGHRS and YFSETQ. V lost 0 bases, J lost 0 bases, and 7 bases lay in between. The CDR3 consists of 15 residues. Complete variable domain (other parts from reference TRBV5-1 and TRBJ2-1): KAGVTQTPRYLIKTRGQQVTLSCSPISGHRSVSWYQQTPGQGLQFLFEYFSETQRNKGNFPGRFSGRQFSNSRSEMNVSTLELGDSALYLCASSLAFSSYNEQFFGPGTRLTVL.

The gene calls are TRBV20-1 and TRBJ2-3, with TRBD2 matching over 15 bases. Losses at the gene ends were 6 bases for V and 3 bases for J; bases not matched to a gene: 10. The germline gives CDR1 DFQATT, CDR2 SNEGSKA (reference sequence). CDR3 size: 17 residues. The CDR3 DNA follows: TGCAGTGCCCCGGGACTAGCGGGAGGAAAGGGTACAGATACGCAGTATTTT. Translation: CSAPGLAGGKGTDTQYF.

The V gene is TRBV20-1, the J gene TRBJ2-1; either TRBD1 or TRBD2 may fit D (5 bases each). Germline CDR1 and CDR2: DFQATT and SNEGSKA (reference sequence). The V gene lost 6 bases and the J gene lost 9 bases, with 24 bases spanning the gap. This CDR3 has 15 residues. CDR3: CSAEGKKWSNGEQFF. For the CDR3, the DNA is TGCAGTGCAGAGGGGAAGAAGTGGAGTAATGGTGAGCAGTTCTTC.

This rearrangement joins TRBV9 to TRBJ2-2; 11 bases are shared with TRBD2. CDR1 SGDLS and CDR2 YYNGEE come from the germline V gene. The trim removed 2 bases at V and 3 bases at J, leaving 15 bases unmatched. This CDR3 contains 20 residues. The CDR3 is CASSVQPGLAAAGYTGELFF. The CDR3 DNA reads as TGTGCCAGCAGCGTCCAACCGGGACTAGCGGCGGCGGGGTACACCGGGGAGCTGTTTTTT.

Only a few counts were recorded for this clonotype. The chain links TRBV2 to TRBJ2-5; 9 nucleotides agree with TRBD1. V dropped 6 bases and J dropped 5; count of bases not matched to a gene: 13. The CDR3 is 16 residues long. Germline values: CDR1 SNHLY, CDR2 FYNNEI. The chain's CDR3 is CASSQEGTGGLETQYF. The CDR3 DNA reads as TGTGCCAGCAGCCAGGAAGGTACAGGGGGCTTGGAGACCCAGTACTTC.

There are a few counts of this clonotype. The V and J genes are TRBV29-1 and TRBJ1-6; TRBD1 might be the D (6 bases). This CDR3 has 13 residues. Germline V gene lookup returns CDR1 SQVTM and CDR2 ANQGSEA. The germline V and J ends were trimmed by 7 bases and 6 bases, with 13 bases remaining between them. CDR3 sequence (DNA): TGCAGCGCCGCGACAGGAATTAATTCACCCCTCCACTTT. Residues: CSAATGINSPLHF.

This clonotype turned up a few times. The chain is built from TRBV5-1 and TRBJ2-5; the D gene is possibly TRBD2 (5 bases). The V and J ends lost 0 bases and 4 bases respectively, with 16 bases between them. The CDR3 contains 16 residues. The germline gives CDR1 SGHRS, CDR2 YFSETQ. CDR3 bases: TGCGCCAGCAGCTTGGAGCTAGCCCCCCCGGGAGAGACCCAGTACTTC. Amino acids: CASSLELAPPGETQYF. The whole variable domain, remainder taken from reference TRBV5-1 and TRBJ2-5, is KAGVTQTPRYLIKTRGQQVTLSCSPISGHRSVSWYQQTPGQGLQFLFEYFSETQRNKGNFPGRFSGRQFSNSRSEMNVSTLELGDSALYLCASSLELAPPGETQYFGPGTRLLVL.

This clonotype was recorded a few times. The chain employs TRBV5-1 and TRBJ1-3; D is perhaps TRBD1 (5 bases). V gave up 0 bases and J gave up 2 bases, with 21 bases separating them. The CDR3 covers 19 residues. CDR1 and CDR2 from the germline V gene are SGHRS and YFSETQ. The CDR3 DNA reads as TGCGCCAGCAGCTTGGCCGGAGGTGGCAGGACAAGGCCTGGAAACACCATATATTTT. Residues: CASSLAGGGRTRPGNTIYF.

This sequence joins TRBV7-2 and TRBJ2-3, with TRBD2 as a possible D gene (5 bases). V was cut by 3 bases and J by 15 bases, with 19 bases left in between. The CDR3 loop spans 13 amino acids. The germline gives CDR1 SGHTA, CDR2 FQGNSA. The CDR3 coding sequence is TGTGCCAGCAGCTTGACTCTTGGGAGTTTATATTATTTT. Translating it yields CASSLTLGSLYYF.

The chain couples TRBV28 to TRBJ2-1; TRBD2 aligns across 10 bases. The CDR3 sequence is 16 residues long. With V trimmed by 5 bases and J by 5 bases, 9 bases remained unmatched. The V gene's germline CDR1 is MDHEN and CDR2 SYDVKM. The CDR3 nucleotides read TGTGCCAGCAGTACCCCTCATAGCGGGAGGCACAATGAGCAGTTCTTC. It specifies CASSTPHSGRHNEQFF.

The chain uses TRBV13 and TRBJ1-4, with D possibly being TRBD1 (5 bases). V was clipped by 4 bases and J by 5 bases, with 14 bases between them. The germline gives CDR1 PRHDT, CDR2 FYEKMQ (reference sequence). This CDR3 is 15 amino acids long. The chain's CDR3 is CASSSAGPTNEKLFF. As DNA, the CDR3 is TGTGCCAGCAGCTCTGCAGGGCCGACAAATGAAAAACTGTTTTTT.

This rearrangement joins TRBV5-5 to TRBJ2-3; 12 bases fit TRBD2. CDR1 is SGHKS and CDR2 is YYEKEE in the germline V gene (reference sequence). V lost 2 bases, J lost 4 bases, and 8 bases stayed unmatched. The length of the CDR3 is 17 residues. As DNA, the CDR3 is TGTGCCAGCAGCTTTCCCCAGACTAGCGGGAGAGCAGATACGCAGTATTTT. It encodes CASSFPQTSGRADTQYF.

The V and J genes are TRBV2 and TRBJ2-1, with TRBD2 matching 8 bases. Germline trimming cut 4 bases from V and 9 bases from J; bases unmatched to any gene: 5. Germline V gene sequence: CDR1 SNHLY, CDR2 FYNNEI. This CDR3 is 13 amino acids long. The CDR3 sequence: CASSVGLGGEQFF. The CDR3 nucleotides read TGTGCCAGCAGTGTGGGACTAGGTGGTGAGCAGTTCTTC.

A few counts support this clonotype. The CDR3 DNA is TGTGCCATTGGGACTCCAAACACCGGGGAGCTGTTTTTT. It is translated as CAIGTPNTGELFF. V gene TRBV7-3 combines with J gene TRBJ2-2; TRBD2 is a possible D gene (6 bases). The CDR3 has 13 residues. Germline CDR1 SGHTA, CDR2 FQGTGA. The V and J ends lost 10 bases and 2 bases respectively, with 11 bases between them.